A selection of T cell receptor beta chains follows, all from one sample in a study of shared clonotypes between healthy human individuals. Libraries were prepared by immunoSEQ multiplex PCR; TCRdb keeps only in-frame clonotypes and omits some of them. The profile shows about 2 million clones, about 95% of them singletons. The sample comprised naive CD8+ T cells sorted from blood. These receptors all come from a man in his late teens or twenties in good health. Each CDR3 is given with its conserved first and last residue. The order of the fields is CDR3 protein, CDR3 DNA, V gene, clone size, D gene, J gene. D genes are given only for firm matches. Size is stated for part of the rows, as once, few or many counts, or as a class when the clone is expanded.

CDR3 protein: CAWSDPRVGTIQETQYF
CDR3 DNA: TGTGCCTGGAGTGATCCGCGGGTGGGGACCATTCAAGAGACCCAGTACTTC
V gene: TRBV30
clone size: -
D gene: -
J gene: TRBJ2-5

CDR3 protein: CASSQDRIIVSSEDNEQFF
CDR3 DNA: TGCGCCAGCAGCCAAGATAGAATCATCGTGTCTAGCGAAGACAATGAGCAGTTCTTC
V gene: TRBV4-1
clone size: -
D gene: -
J gene: TRBJ2-1

CDR3 protein: CASSQEGVGAPLETQYF
CDR3 DNA: TGCGCCAGCAGCCAAGAGGGCGTTGGGGCGCCCCTGGAGACCCAGTACTTC
V gene: TRBV4-3
clone size: -
D gene: -
J gene: TRBJ2-5

CDR3 protein: CSVPPGPNYGYTF
CDR3 DNA: TGCAGCGTTCCCCCGGGGCCTAACTATGGCTACACCTTC
V gene: TRBV29-1
clone size: few
D gene: -
J gene: TRBJ1-2

CDR3 protein: CASSLDTYEQYF
CDR3 DNA: TGTGCCAGCAGCTTAGACACTTACGAGCAGTACTTC
V gene: TRBV5-5
clone size: -
D gene: -
J gene: TRBJ2-7

CDR3 protein: CASRKVRSSSNQPQHF
CDR3 DNA: TGTGCCAGCAGAAAGGTCAGGTCTTCGAGCAATCAGCCCCAGCATTTT
V gene: TRBV27
clone size: -
D gene: -
J gene: TRBJ1-5

CDR3 protein: CASTGPNTEAFF
CDR3 DNA: TGTGCCAGCACAGGGCCTAACACTGAAGCTTTCTTT
V gene: TRBV19
clone size: -
D gene: -
J gene: TRBJ1-1

CDR3 protein: CASSEWSSGGTDTQYF
CDR3 DNA: TGTGCCAGCAGTGAATGGTCTAGCGGGGGCACAGATACGCAGTATTTT
V gene: TRBV6-1
clone size: -
D gene: TRBD2
J gene: TRBJ2-3

CDR3 protein: CASSPVSNTEAFF
CDR3 DNA: TGTGCCAGCTCACCGGTCTCAAACACTGAAGCTTTCTTT
V gene: TRBV18
clone size: -
D gene: -
J gene: TRBJ1-1

CDR3 protein: CAWPYRAKHADTQYF
CDR3 DNA: TGTGCCTGGCCCTACAGGGCCAAGCACGCAGATACGCAGTATTTT
V gene: TRBV2
clone size: -
D gene: -
J gene: TRBJ2-3

CDR3 protein: CASSLDGPNTEAFF
CDR3 DNA: TGTGCCAGCAGCTTAGACGGTCCGAACACTGAAGCTTTCTTT
V gene: TRBV11-2
clone size: -
D gene: -
J gene: TRBJ1-1

CDR3 protein: CAWSEAETPYEQYF
CDR3 DNA: TGTGCCTGGAGTGAGGCGGAGACTCCCTACGAGCAGTACTTC
V gene: TRBV30
clone size: -
D gene: -
J gene: TRBJ2-7

CDR3 protein: CASSLGGLGNQPQHF
CDR3 DNA: TGTGCCAGCAGCTTAGGAGGTTTGGGCAATCAGCCCCAGCATTTT
V gene: TRBV7-9
clone size: -
D gene: -
J gene: TRBJ1-5

CDR3 protein: CASSLGSGVYEQYF
CDR3 DNA: TGTGCCAGCAGCTTGGGTAGCGGGGTCTACGAGCAGTACTTC
V gene: TRBV5-4
clone size: -
D gene: TRBD2
J gene: TRBJ2-7

CDR3 protein: CASSSDHYGYTF
CDR3 DNA: TGTGCCAGCAGCTCGGACCACTATGGCTACACCTTC
V gene: TRBV7-9
clone size: few
D gene: -
J gene: TRBJ1-2

CDR3 protein: CAILRGLAGNEQFF
CDR3 DNA: TGTGCCATCCTTCGGGGACTAGCGGGCAATGAGCAGTTCTTC
V gene: TRBV2
clone size: -
D gene: TRBD2
J gene: TRBJ2-1

CDR3 protein: CASSQDRDRGSYNEQFF
CDR3 DNA: TGCGCCAGCAGCCAGGACCGGGACAGGGGTTCCTACAATGAGCAGTTCTTC
V gene: TRBV4-3
clone size: -
D gene: TRBD1
J gene: TRBJ2-1

CDR3 protein: CAARVSTEAFF
CDR3 DNA: TGTGCCGCCAGGGTGTCCACTGAAGCTTTCTTT
V gene: TRBV2
clone size: -
D gene: -
J gene: TRBJ1-1

CDR3 protein: CASRPTGLSSYEQYF
CDR3 DNA: TGTGCCAGCAGACCTACCGGGCTCTCTTCCTACGAGCAGTACTTC
V gene: TRBV6-1
clone size: once
D gene: -
J gene: TRBJ2-7

CDR3 protein: CASSEKHSTGGGYGYTF
CDR3 DNA: TGTGCCAGCAGTGAAAAGCACTCGACAGGGGGAGGCTATGGCTACACCTTC
V gene: TRBV25-1
clone size: -
D gene: TRBD1
J gene: TRBJ1-2

CDR3 protein: CAISPAGVGTDTQYF
CDR3 DNA: TGTGCCATCAGCCCCGCGGGGGTCGGCACAGATACGCAGTATTTT
V gene: TRBV10-3
clone size: -
D gene: TRBD2
J gene: TRBJ2-3

CDR3 protein: CASSLAEAGPNTEAFF
CDR3 DNA: TGTGCTAGCAGCTTAGCAGAGGCAGGTCCGAACACTGAAGCTTTCTTT
V gene: TRBV7-7
clone size: -
D gene: -
J gene: TRBJ1-1

CDR3 protein: CASSIRPSGYEQYF
CDR3 DNA: TGTGCCAGTAGTATCCGGCCTAGCGGCTACGAGCAGTACTTC
V gene: TRBV19
clone size: -
D gene: TRBD2
J gene: TRBJ2-7

CDR3 protein: CAISESEERNQPQHF
CDR3 DNA: TGTGCCATCAGTGAGTCGGAGGAGCGCAATCAGCCCCAGCATTTT
V gene: TRBV10-3
clone size: once
D gene: -
J gene: TRBJ1-5

CDR3 protein: CASSIGDGNTEAFF
CDR3 DNA: TGTGCCAGTAGTATAGGGGACGGGAACACTGAAGCTTTCTTT
V gene: TRBV19
clone size: -
D gene: -
J gene: TRBJ1-1

CDR3 protein: CASSFMNTGELFF
CDR3 DNA: TGTGCCAGCAGTTTCATGAACACCGGGGAGCTGTTTTTT
V gene: TRBV27
clone size: -
D gene: -
J gene: TRBJ2-2

CDR3 protein: CASSLWGPMTYEQYF
CDR3 DNA: TGTGCCAGCAGCTTGTGGGGGCCGATGACCTACGAGCAGTACTTC
V gene: TRBV5-4
clone size: -
D gene: -
J gene: TRBJ2-7

CDR3 protein: CASSERDREAGNTIYF
CDR3 DNA: TGTGCCAGCAGCGAGAGGGACAGGGAGGCTGGAAACACCATATATTTT
V gene: TRBV9
clone size: -
D gene: TRBD1
J gene: TRBJ1-3

CDR3 protein: CASIRDTTSYNEQFF
CDR3 DNA: TGTGCCAGCATCCGGGACACCACCTCCTACAATGAGCAGTTCTTC
V gene: TRBV5-6
clone size: -
D gene: -
J gene: TRBJ2-1

CDR3 protein: CASSLGGVVYEQYF
CDR3 DNA: TGTGCCAGCAGCTTGGGCGGGGTTGTGTACGAGCAGTACTTC
V gene: TRBV5-6
clone size: -
D gene: -
J gene: TRBJ2-7

CDR3 protein: CASSTGELFF
CDR3 DNA: TGTGCCAGCAGCACCGGGGAGCTGTTTTTT
V gene: TRBV28
clone size: -
D gene: -
J gene: TRBJ2-2

CDR3 protein: CASSLERTGGTYEQYF
CDR3 DNA: TGTGCCAGCAGCTTGGAACGGACCGGCGGGACCTACGAGCAGTACTTC
V gene: TRBV11-2
clone size: -
D gene: -
J gene: TRBJ2-7

CDR3 protein: CASNADTNVDEQYF
CDR3 DNA: TGTGCCAGCAACGCCGACACTAACGTTGACGAGCAGTACTTC
V gene: TRBV5-4
clone size: once
D gene: -
J gene: TRBJ2-7

CDR3 protein: CAISGLGTGAAPPSGNTIYF
CDR3 DNA: TGTGCCATCAGTGGGCTGGGGACAGGGGCCGCACCTCCCTCTGGAAACACCATATATTTT
V gene: TRBV10-3
clone size: -
D gene: TRBD1
J gene: TRBJ1-3

CDR3 protein: CASSRLAPDYNEQFF
CDR3 DNA: TGTGCCAGCAGCAGACTAGCGCCAGACTACAATGAGCAGTTCTTC
V gene: TRBV5-4
clone size: -
D gene: TRBD2
J gene: TRBJ2-1

CDR3 protein: CAFSAGYTF
CDR3 DNA: TGTGCCTTTTCAGCGGGCTACACCTTC
V gene: TRBV19
clone size: -
D gene: -
J gene: TRBJ1-2

CDR3 protein: CASSAGITEAFF
CDR3 DNA: TGTGCCAGCAGTGCCGGGATCACTGAAGCTTTCTTT
V gene: TRBV25-1
clone size: -
D gene: -
J gene: TRBJ1-1

CDR3 protein: CASSPGGEWETQYF
CDR3 DNA: TGTGCCAGCAGCCCCGGGGGGGAGTGGGAGACCCAGTACTTC
V gene: TRBV2
clone size: -
D gene: TRBD2
J gene: TRBJ2-5

CDR3 protein: CASSSWGNYGYTF
CDR3 DNA: TGTGCCAGCAGCTCCTGGGGGAACTATGGCTACACCTTC
V gene: TRBV7-9
clone size: -
D gene: -
J gene: TRBJ1-2

CDR3 protein: CASSWSSGPYEQYF
CDR3 DNA: TGTGCCAGCAGTTGGTCCAGCGGACCCTACGAGCAGTACTTC
V gene: TRBV27
clone size: -
D gene: -
J gene: TRBJ2-7

CDR3 protein: CASSLQGGSEQYF
CDR3 DNA: TGTGCCAGCAGCTTACAGGGAGGAAGCGAGCAGTACTTC
V gene: TRBV5-4
clone size: -
D gene: -
J gene: TRBJ2-7

CDR3 protein: CAAGTGDEKLFF
CDR3 DNA: TGTGCCGCCGGGACAGGGGATGAAAAACTGTTTTTT
V gene: TRBV10-3
clone size: -
D gene: TRBD1
J gene: TRBJ1-4

CDR3 protein: CASRVLHSGANVLTF
CDR3 DNA: TGTGCCAGTAGGGTACTGCACTCTGGGGCCAACGTCCTGACTTTC
V gene: TRBV19
clone size: -
D gene: -
J gene: TRBJ2-6

CDR3 protein: CSADDGVNTEAFF
CDR3 DNA: TGCAGCGCCGATGACGGAGTGAACACTGAAGCTTTCTTT
V gene: TRBV29-1
clone size: -
D gene: -
J gene: TRBJ1-1

CDR3 protein: CASSDQGIQETQYF
CDR3 DNA: TGCGCCAGCAGCGACCAGGGGATTCAAGAGACCCAGTACTTC
V gene: TRBV5-1
clone size: -
D gene: -
J gene: TRBJ2-5

CDR3 protein: CASSLRGNEQFF
CDR3 DNA: TGTGCCAGCAGTTTACGGGGGAATGAGCAGTTCTTC
V gene: TRBV27
clone size: -
D gene: -
J gene: TRBJ2-1

CDR3 protein: CASSTNRGRPETQYF
CDR3 DNA: TGTGCCAGCAGTACCAACAGGGGGCGCCCAGAGACCCAGTACTTC
V gene: TRBV6-5
clone size: -
D gene: TRBD1
J gene: TRBJ2-5

CDR3 protein: CASSPPGLPYEQYF
CDR3 DNA: TGTGCCAGCAGTCCCCCGGGCCTCCCCTACGAGCAGTACTTC
V gene: TRBV28
clone size: -
D gene: -
J gene: TRBJ2-7

CDR3 protein: CASSYGETYNEQFF
CDR3 DNA: TGTGCCAGCAGTTACGGGGAGACCTACAATGAGCAGTTCTTC
V gene: TRBV6-5
clone size: once
D gene: -
J gene: TRBJ2-1

CDR3 protein: CASSSLDLPNGQPQHF
CDR3 DNA: TGTGCCAGCAGTTCATTGGACCTCCCTAACGGGCAGCCCCAGCATTTT
V gene: TRBV7-8
clone size: -
D gene: -
J gene: TRBJ1-5

CDR3 protein: CASSTTYNEQFF
CDR3 DNA: TGCGCCAGCAGCACAACGTACAATGAGCAGTTCTTC
V gene: TRBV5-1
clone size: -
D gene: -
J gene: TRBJ2-1

CDR3 protein: CASSLVETGESYGYTF
CDR3 DNA: TGTGCCAGCAGCTTAGTTGAGACAGGGGAATCCTATGGCTACACCTTC
V gene: TRBV7-9
clone size: -
D gene: TRBD1
J gene: TRBJ1-2